This T cell receptor beta chain was profiled in a study of T cell responses to AZD1222 COVID-19 vaccine. Trimming pared 5 bases from V and 4 bases from J, leaving 12 bases between. The CDR3 is 14 residues long. CDR1 is LNHDA, CDR2 SQIVND, per germline (reference sequence). The data were produced by immunoSEQ multiplex PCR, yet TCRdb's version contains in-frame clones alone and is incomplete. The sample lists roughly 90,000 clones, about 92% occurring once. The sample consisted of peripheral blood, taken 28 days after the second AZD1222 dose. The chain employs TRBV19 and TRBJ1-3, with D tentatively TRBD1 (6 bases). This TCR derives from an adult who received the AZD1222 COVID-19 vaccine. CDR3 DNA sequence: TGTGCCAGTAGTTTGGGGGGCTCCGGAAACACCATATATTTT. Translation gives CASSLGGSGNTIYF. Together with reference TRBV19 and TRBJ1-3, the CDR3 gives the full variable domain: DGGITQSPKYLFRKEGQNVTLSCEQNLNHDAMYWYRQDPGQGLRLIYYSQIVNDFQKGDIAEGYSVSREKKESFPLTVTSAQKNPTAFYLCASSLGGSGNTIYFGEGSWLTVV.